The 10 T cell receptor beta chains given below trace back to one sample, sequenced in a study of cytomegalovirus exposure and HLA in healthy donors. TCRdb's copy holds only in-frame clones and misses some; the assay was immunoSEQ multiplex PCR. The sample contains under 100,000 clones, approximately 96% of which appear only once. Sequenced: PBMCs. The receptors here all came from a man younger than 35 in good health and CMV-seronegative.

This sequence joins TRBV5-1 and TRBJ2-5, with D possibly TRBD2 on 7 matching bases. V dropped 0 bases and J dropped 4 bases, with 10 bases sitting between them. Germline CDR1 and CDR2: SGHRS and YFSETQ. The CDR3 has 14 residues. CDR3 nucleotide sequence: TGCGCCAGCAGCTTGGAGGGGGGGCGAGAGACCCAGTACTTC. It yields the protein CASSLEGGRETQYF.

The genes are TRBV5-1 and TRBJ1-1; 10 bases are shared with TRBD1. Germline CDR1 reads SGHRS; CDR2 reads YFSETQ. The CDR3 has 16 amino acids. The trim removed 0 bases at V and 5 bases at J, leaving 7 bases unmatched. CDR3 loop: CASSLAGQGLRTEAFF. The CDR3 region has the DNA TGCGCCAGCAGCTTGGCGGGACAGGGGTTGAGAACTGAAGCTTTCTTT.

The V call is TRBV5-1, the J call TRBJ2-5; D possibly corresponds to TRBD1 (6 bases). The CDR3 contains 14 residues. V gave up 4 bases and J gave up 3 bases, with 13 bases separating them. Germline V gene lookup returns CDR1 SGHRS and CDR2 YFSETQ. The CDR3 DNA follows: TGCGCCAGCAGCGCCGGACAGTTCGAAGAGACCCAGTACTTC. As protein: CASSAGQFEETQYF.

The rearrangement joins TRBV7-9 to TRBJ2-1; 14 nucleotides line up with TRBD2. J lost 2 bases, V lost 6 bases, and 3 bases had no gene match. The germline V gene encodes CDR1 SEHNR and CDR2 FQNEAQ (reference sequence). There are 16 residues in the CDR3. The DNA for the CDR3 is TGTGCCAGCAGGGGGACTAGCGGGAGAACCTACAATGAGCAGTTCTTC. It translates to CASRGTSGRTYNEQFF.

The genes are TRBV6-5 and TRBJ1-1; D might be TRBD1 (5 bases). Germline V gene data show CDR1 as MNHEY and CDR2 as SVGAGI. The CDR3 sequence is 13 residues long. The V and J ends lost 6 bases and 5 bases respectively, with 13 bases between them. The CDR3, as DNA: TGTGCCAGCAGAAATTTCGGGGGGACTGAAGCTTTCTTT. This gives the protein CASRNFGGTEAFF.

The V call is TRBV30, the J call TRBJ1-2, with 7 bases identical to TRBD1. This CDR3 comprises 12 residues. Germline assignment: CDR1 GTSNPN and CDR2 SVGIG (reference sequence). The ends lost 1 base at V and 7 bases at J; junction bases unmatched: 3. CDR3 in DNA: TGTGCCTGGAGTGGGACAGGTATTGGCTACACCTTC. This encodes CAWSGTGIGYTF.

The rearrangement links TRBV5-6 to TRBJ2-7; 8 bases align to TRBD1. V gave up 4 bases and J gave up 3 bases; unmatched junction bases: 12. The CDR3 extends over 16 amino acids. Germline CDR1 reads SGHDT; CDR2 reads YYEEEE. The CDR3, as DNA: TGTGCCAGCAGCGTGGGGACAGGAAAGAATTACTACGAGCAGTACTTC. Its translation: CASSVGTGKNYYEQYF. Drawing the rest from reference TRBV5-6 and TRBJ2-7, the complete variable domain is DAGVTQSPTHLIKTRGQQVTLRCSPKSGHDTVSWYQQALGQGPQFIFQYYEEEERQRGNFPDRFSGHQFPNYSSELNVNALLLGDSALYLCASSVGTGKNYYEQYFGPGTRLTVT.

This sequence joins TRBV11-2 and TRBJ2-1, with 10 positions matching TRBD2. Germline CDR1 and CDR2: SGHAT and FQNNGV. The CDR3 extends over 14 amino acids. V shed 4 bases and J 8 bases; nucleotides not matched to a gene: 5. CDR3 residues: CASSYGLADDEQFF. DNA of the CDR3: TGTGCCAGCAGCTACGGACTAGCGGACGATGAGCAGTTCTTC.

The rearrangement uses TRBV19 and TRBJ2-7; TRBD2 is a possible D gene (6 bases). The germline CDR1 and CDR2 sequences are LNHDA and SQIVND (reference sequence). Trimming took off 6 bases at V and 6 bases at J, with 18 bases between the two ends. This CDR3 is built from 14 residues. CDR3 region: CASSTRGSGSEQYF. The DNA for the CDR3 is TGTGCCAGTAGCACCCGAGGGTCCGGGAGCGAGCAGTACTTC.

The gene calls are TRBV27 and TRBJ2-7; 7 bases align to TRBD2. The germline V gene has CDR1 MNHEY and CDR2 SMNVEV (reference sequence). With V trimmed by 10 bases and J by 0 bases, 15 bases remained unmatched. This CDR3 is 16 amino acids long. In DNA form, the CDR3 reads TGTGCCATCCCGTCTAGCGGAAACATTAGCTCCTACGAGCAGTACGTC. Its translation is CAIPSSGNISSYEQYV.